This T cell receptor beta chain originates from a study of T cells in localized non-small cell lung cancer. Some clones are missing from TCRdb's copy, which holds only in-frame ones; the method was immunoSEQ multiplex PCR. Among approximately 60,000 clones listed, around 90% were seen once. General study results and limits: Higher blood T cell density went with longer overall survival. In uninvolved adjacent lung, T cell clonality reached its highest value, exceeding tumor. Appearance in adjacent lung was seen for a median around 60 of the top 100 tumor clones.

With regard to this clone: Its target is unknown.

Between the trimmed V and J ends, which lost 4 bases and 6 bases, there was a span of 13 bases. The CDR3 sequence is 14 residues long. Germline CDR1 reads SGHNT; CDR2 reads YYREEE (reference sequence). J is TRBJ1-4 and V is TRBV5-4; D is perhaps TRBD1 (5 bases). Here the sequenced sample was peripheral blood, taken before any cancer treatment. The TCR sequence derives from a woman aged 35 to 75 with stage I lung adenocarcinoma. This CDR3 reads CASSRRGTDEKLFF. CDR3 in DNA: TGTGCCAGCAGCCGGAGGGGTACCGATGAAAAACTGTTTTTT.